This T cell receptor (beta chain) originates from a study of T cell changes during pregnancy in multiple sclerosis. The assay was immunoSEQ multiplex PCR, and TCRdb's table has in-frame clones only and misses some. The sample includes some 80,000 clones, roughly 90% of them seen just once. V was pared by 1 base and J by 10 bases, with 3 bases of the junction left unmatched. The length of the CDR3 is 15 residues. Germline values: CDR1 SGHTA, CDR2 FQGNSA. This TCR came from a female donor in good health, enrolled as a control in a pregnancy study. The chain links TRBV7-2 to TRBJ2-1; TRBD2 aligns across 14 bases. The sequenced sample was peripheral blood, obtained in the first trimester of pregnancy. CDR3 residues: CASSLGLAGGKEQFF. As DNA, the CDR3 is TGTGCCAGCAGCTTAGGACTAGCGGGAGGGAAAGAGCAGTTCTTC.